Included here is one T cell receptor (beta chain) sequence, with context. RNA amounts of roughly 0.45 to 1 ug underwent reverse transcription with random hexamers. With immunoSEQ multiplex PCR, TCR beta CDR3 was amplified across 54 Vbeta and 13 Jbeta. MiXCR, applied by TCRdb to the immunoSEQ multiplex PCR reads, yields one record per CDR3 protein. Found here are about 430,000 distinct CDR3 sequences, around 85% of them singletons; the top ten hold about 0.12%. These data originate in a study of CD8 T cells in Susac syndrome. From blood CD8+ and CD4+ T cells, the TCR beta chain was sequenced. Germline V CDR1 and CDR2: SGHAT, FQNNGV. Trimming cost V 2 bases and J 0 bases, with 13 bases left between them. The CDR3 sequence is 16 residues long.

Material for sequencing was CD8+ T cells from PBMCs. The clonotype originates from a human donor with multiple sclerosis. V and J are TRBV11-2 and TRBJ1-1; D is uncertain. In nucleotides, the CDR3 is TGTGCCAGCAGCTTAAGAAGCAGGACTATGAACACTGAAGCTTTCTTT. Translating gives CASSLRSRTMNTEAFF.